The T cell receptor beta chain under discussion was sequenced for a study of long-term antiretroviral therapy in people with HIV. Overall study: The 2015 immediate-ART recommendation came about a decade after the earliest samples.

Survey level was the resolution at which the v3.0 immunoSEQ assay ran. Sequencing was intended to reach roughly 40,000-50,000 T-cell genomes per sample. Method: immunoSEQ multiplex PCR; TCRdb's copy keeps in-frame clones and lacks some. The sample lists some 29,000 clones, 95% to 98% occurring once. CDR3 length: 12 amino acids. V was clipped by 2 bases and J by 4 bases, with 4 bases between them. CDR1 is SGHTA and CDR2 is FQGNSA in the germline V gene. The sequenced sample was unsorted PBMCs, obtained 7.6 years after starting antiretroviral therapy. This TCR derives from a man aged 25 to 40 with HIV. This chain joins TRBV7-2 and TRBJ2-3, with D uncertain. The CDR3 spells CASSLIPDTQYF. CDR3 DNA: TGTGCCAGCAGCTTAATCCCAGATACGCAGTATTTT.